One sample yielded the 19 T cell receptor beta chains listed below, sequenced in a study of T cell responses to AZD1222 COVID-19 vaccine (dated by TCRdb to the early 2020s). The library was prepared using the immunoSEQ multiplex PCR assay. TCRdb re-hosts the immuneACCESS table, in-frame sequences only. Its copies lack some clones; in the studies checked, an unresolved V gene accounts for under half of them, and the cause for the rest is not known. The sample yields nearly 110,000 clones; about 93% were counted once. The leading ten clones occupy less than 7.5% of the sample. What the time point label conveys for this sample: about 28 days (+/-7) after the second vaccine dose. Specimen: peripheral blood, collected 28 days after the second AZD1222 dose. These receptors were collected from an adult who received the AZD1222 COVID-19 vaccine.

V is TRBV19 and J is TRBJ1-1; no clear D gene. CDR3 size: 12 residues. Trimming took off 7 bases at V and 2 bases at J, with 8 bases between the two ends. Germline V CDR1 and CDR2: LNHDA, SQIVND (reference sequence). CDR3 DNA sequence: TGTGCCAGTATGGATCCTAACACTGAAGCTTTCTTT. Translating gives CASMDPNTEAFF.

The V call is TRBV7-2, the J call TRBJ2-7; TRBD2 is a possible D gene (7 bases). Trimming removed 2 bases from V and 5 bases from J, with 13 bases in between. CDR3 length: 14 residues. Germline assignment: CDR1 SGHTA and CDR2 FQGNSA. This chain's CDR3 is CASSLLRGPHEQYF. CDR3 DNA sequence: TGTGCCAGCAGCTTACTGCGGGGGCCCCACGAGCAGTACTTC.

The V and J genes are TRBV5-6 and TRBJ2-1; 12 positions match TRBD2. This CDR3 comprises 16 residues. The germline V gene has CDR1 SGHDT and CDR2 YYEEEE. Germline trimming cut 4 bases from V and 8 bases from J; bases unmatched to any gene: 10. Written as DNA, the CDR3 is TGTGCCAGCAGCGGACCTAGCGGGAGGGCCGTGGATGAGCAGTTCTTC. This encodes CASSGPSGRAVDEQFF. Full variable domain (missing parts from reference TRBV5-6 and TRBJ2-1): DAGVTQSPTHLIKTRGQQVTLRCSPKSGHDTVSWYQQALGQGPQFIFQYYEEEERQRGNFPDRFSGHQFPNYSSELNVNALLLGDSALYLCASSGPSGRAVDEQFFGPGTRLTVL.

The CDR3, as DNA: TGTGCCAGCAGCTGGGGGACAGGAGGAGAGACCCAGTACTTC. This codes for CASSWGTGGETQYF. V usage is TRBV9 and J usage is TRBJ2-5; 8 positions match TRBD1. J was trimmed by 4 bases and V by 4 bases; bases with no gene match: 6. This CDR3 is built from 14 residues. The V gene's germline CDR1 is SGDLS and CDR2 YYNGEE.

The gene calls are TRBV27 and TRBJ1-1; no clear D. Trimming removed 6 bases from V and 7 bases from J, with 15 bases in between. The CDR3 has 13 residues. Germline CDR1 and CDR2: MNHEY and SMNVEV (reference sequence). In DNA form, the CDR3 reads TGTGCCAGCAGCCCTTGGGATTCGTTTGAAGCTTTCTTT. It specifies CASSPWDSFEAFF.

The chain carries TRBV19 and TRBJ2-7, with 10 bases aligning to TRBD1. CDR3 length: 13 residues. Germline assignment: CDR1 LNHDA and CDR2 SQIVND (reference sequence). V lost 4 bases to trimming and J lost 6 bases; unmatched junction nucleotides: 3. CDR3 sequence: CASSTTGGIEQYF. CDR3 in DNA: TGTGCCAGTAGTACGACAGGGGGCATCGAGCAGTACTTC.

The rearrangement joins TRBV18 to TRBJ2-1, with 7 positions matching TRBD1. This CDR3 region has 17 residues. After removal of 3 bases from V and 3 bases from J, the junction contained 11 bases not matched to a gene. Looked up from germline, CDR1 is KGHSH and CDR2 is LQKENI. This CDR3 is CASSPLVGTEFYNEQFF. CDR3 bases: TGTGCCAGCTCACCCCTTGTCGGGACAGAGTTCTACAATGAGCAGTTCTTC.

The chain is built from TRBV19 and TRBJ2-1; D might be TRBD1 (5 bases). This CDR3 has 14 residues. Trimming stripped 5 bases from V and 9 bases from J, with 17 bases between. CDR1 and CDR2 (germline): LNHDA, SQIVND (reference sequence). CDR3 loop: CASSSQGLGSEQFF. CDR3 coding DNA: TGTGCCAGTAGTTCTCAGGGCCTTGGTAGTGAGCAGTTCTTC.

The V call is TRBV14, the J call TRBJ2-1; tentative D call: TRBD1 (5 bases). The V and J ends lost 4 bases and 9 bases respectively, with 16 bases between them. Germline V lookup: CDR1 SGHDN, CDR2 FVKESK. There are 14 residues in the CDR3. The CDR3 loop reads CASSRQSQGSEQFF. The CDR3 nucleotides are TGTGCCAGCAGCCGTCAAAGCCAGGGAAGTGAGCAGTTCTTC. Complete variable domain (other parts from reference TRBV14 and TRBJ2-1): EAGVTQFPSHSVIEKGQTVTLRCDPISGHDNLYWYRRVMGKEIKFLLHFVKESKQDESGMPNNRFLAERTGGTYSTLKVQPAELEDSGVYFCASSRQSQGSEQFFGPGTRLTVL.

V and J are TRBV7-2 and TRBJ1-6; no definite D call. V gave up 4 bases and J gave up 5 bases, with 9 bases separating them. CDR1 is SGHTA, CDR2 FQGNSA, per germline. The CDR3 consists of 14 residues. The CDR3 is CASSWGNDNSPLHF. The CDR3 DNA is TGTGCCAGCAGCTGGGGAAACGATAATTCACCCCTCCACTTT. Full variable domain (rest looked up from reference TRBV7-2 and TRBJ1-6): GAGVSQSPSNKVTEKGKDVELRCDPISGHTALYWYRQSLGQGLEFLIYFQGNSAPDKSGLPSDRFSAERTGGSVSTLTIQRTQQEDSAVYLCASSWGNDNSPLHFGNGTRLTVT.

V gene TRBV9 combines with J gene TRBJ1-2; D uncertain. The germline V gene encodes CDR1 SGDLS and CDR2 YYNGEE. The V gene lost 3 bases and the J gene lost 4 bases, with 13 bases spanning the gap. The CDR3 loop spans 14 amino acids. This CDR3 reads CASSAEPTSYGYTF. CDR3 DNA sequence: TGTGCCAGCAGCGCGGAACCTACAAGCTATGGCTACACCTTC.

The V call is TRBV30, the J call TRBJ1-2; 8 bases match TRBD1. The germline gives CDR1 GTSNPN, CDR2 SVGIG (reference sequence). V lost 1 base and J lost 4; bases outside the gene matches: 5. The CDR3 covers 14 residues. CDR3 in amino acids: CAWSEKGTGYGYTF. In DNA form, the CDR3 reads TGTGCCTGGAGTGAGAAGGGGACAGGCTATGGCTACACCTTC.

V is TRBV5-6 and J is TRBJ2-1; D uncertain. V gave up 0 bases and J gave up 7 bases, with 11 bases separating them. The germline V gene has CDR1 SGHDT and CDR2 YYEEEE. This CDR3 region has 14 residues. The chain's CDR3 is CASSLEALPNEQFF. For the CDR3, the DNA is TGTGCCAGCAGCTTGGAGGCTCTCCCAAATGAGCAGTTCTTC. The whole variable domain, remainder taken from reference TRBV5-6 and TRBJ2-1, is DAGVTQSPTHLIKTRGQQVTLRCSPKSGHDTVSWYQQALGQGPQFIFQYYEEEERQRGNFPDRFSGHQFPNYSSELNVNALLLGDSALYLCASSLEALPNEQFFGPGTRLTVL.

This sequence joins TRBV3-1 (or the pseudogene TRBV3-2) and TRBJ2-7; TRBD2 might be the D (5 bases). CDR3 length equals 14 residues. Germline loops: CDR1 LGHDT, CDR2 YNNKEL (reference sequence). The V and J ends lost 1 base and 6 bases respectively, with 13 bases between them. As DNA, the CDR3 is TGTGCCAGCAGCCAAGTGGTACGGGGTGGCGAGCAGTACTTC. Translation: CASSQVVRGGEQYF.

The gene calls are TRBV5-1 and TRBJ1-4; 8 bases are a match to TRBD1. From germline, CDR1 is SGHRS and CDR2 YFSETQ. This CDR3 has 14 residues. The V and J ends lost 4 bases and 10 bases, in that order; junction bases with no gene match: 9. In nucleotides, the CDR3 is TGCGCCAGCAGCCCCGGACAGGGTACCCTAAAACTGTTTTTT. Translation: CASSPGQGTLKLFF.

In its sample, this clone was seen a few times. The chain has TRBV11-3 and TRBJ2-7; possibly TRBD1 for D (5 bases). Germline loops: CDR1 SGHNT, CDR2 YENEEA. The germline V and J ends were trimmed by 1 base and 2 bases, with 6 bases remaining between them. CDR3 length: 13 amino acids. The CDR3 sequence: CASSLGQTYEQYF. In DNA, the CDR3 is TGTGCCAGCAGCTTAGGACAGACCTACGAGCAGTACTTC.

The chain links TRBV10-3 to TRBJ2-1; maybe TRBD1 (5 bases). V lost 0 bases, J lost 8 bases, and 11 bases lay in between. CDR3 length equals 14 residues. From germline, CDR1 is ENHRY and CDR2 SYGVKD. This chain's CDR3 is CAISESLGQDEQFF. As DNA, the CDR3 is TGTGCCATCAGTGAGTCTTTGGGGCAAGATGAGCAGTTCTTC.

The chain couples TRBV19 to TRBJ2-3; tentative D call: TRBD2 (6 bases). The V gene's germline CDR1 is LNHDA and CDR2 SQIVND (reference sequence). This CDR3 is 19 amino acids long. V dropped 6 bases and J dropped 1 base, with 26 bases sitting between them. CDR3 bases: TGTGCCAGTAGCTGGGGGACCGTAGCCGGGAGACTTGGCACAGATACGCAGTATTTT. Translated, it gives CASSWGTVAGRLGTDTQYF.

The CDR3 loop reads CASSIGRNEQFF. In nucleotides, the CDR3 is TGTGCCAGTAGTATCGGAAGAAATGAGCAGTTCTTC. V is TRBV19 and J is TRBJ2-1, with D unclear. The V and J ends lost 3 bases and 7 bases respectively, with 7 bases between them. From germline, CDR1 is LNHDA and CDR2 SQIVND (reference sequence). The CDR3 sequence is 12 residues long.